The TCR beta chain under discussion was sequenced for a study of siplizumab effects on memory and regulatory T cells. Study-level points and caveats: Naive-or-memory phenotypes were unassignable for roughly 75-96% of proliferating CD4+ or CD8+ clones.

Responder and stimulator cells in the mixed lymphocyte reaction were cultured together for 6 days at 37°C. This CDR3 has 18 amino acids. Germline V gene sequence: CDR1 MNHEY, CDR2 SMNVEV (reference sequence). Trimming left V 0 bases short and J 3 bases short, with 21 bases between. Sequencing used immunoSEQ multiplex PCR; TCRdb keeps in-frame clones, though not all of them. The data contain about 13,000 clones, almost 40% of them singletons. Notes on this clone: Its antigen is as yet unknown.

The clonotype was recovered from a human donor in good health; the cells came from an allogeneic mixed lymphocyte reaction. The sample comprised CFSE-low (dividing) CD8+ T cells sorted from an allogeneic mixed lymphocyte reaction. The J gene is TRBJ2-7, the V gene TRBV27; maybe TRBD2 (7 bases). This CDR3 is CASSLSGGGGASFYEQYF. The DNA of the CDR3 is TGTGCCAGCAGTTTATCGGGGGGCGGGGGCGCGTCTTTCTACGAGCAGTACTTC.